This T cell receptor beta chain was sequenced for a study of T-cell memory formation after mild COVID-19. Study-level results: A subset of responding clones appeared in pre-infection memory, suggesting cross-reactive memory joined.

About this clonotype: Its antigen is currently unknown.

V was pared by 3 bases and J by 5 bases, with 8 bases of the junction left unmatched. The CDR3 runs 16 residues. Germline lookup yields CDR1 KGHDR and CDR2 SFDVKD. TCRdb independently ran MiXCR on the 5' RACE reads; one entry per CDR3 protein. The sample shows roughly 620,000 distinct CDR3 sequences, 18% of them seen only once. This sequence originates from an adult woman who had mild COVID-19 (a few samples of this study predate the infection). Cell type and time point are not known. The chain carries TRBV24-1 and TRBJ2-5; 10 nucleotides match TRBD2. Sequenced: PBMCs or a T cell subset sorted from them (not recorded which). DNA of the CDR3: TGTGCCACCAGTGATACTAGCGGGAAGTCGGGGGAGACCCAGTACTTC. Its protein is CATSDTSGKSGETQYF.